One and the same sample provided the 29 T cell receptor beta chains below, sequenced in a study of memory CD4+ T cells and cytomegalovirus serostatus. TCRdb's table, derived via immunoSEQ multiplex PCR, lists solely in-frame clones and lacks some. The table records around 57,000 clones, over 70% of them present only once. Single viable CD3+CD4+CD8-CD45RO+ cells were sorted as the memory CD4+ T cells. Sequencing was carried out using memory CD4+ T cells from blood. Every receptor here comes from an adult in good health and CMV-seronegative. Some clones in this sample may be carry-over from other donors' samples.

The chain combines TRBV5-1 with TRBJ2-7, with D maybe TRBD1 (7 bases). The CDR3 contains 14 residues. V lost 2 bases to trimming and J lost 3 bases, with 12 bases between them. Germline V gene sequence: CDR1 SGHRS, CDR2 YFSETQ. The CDR3 nucleotides read TGCGCCAGCAGCTTATCGCGGGACAGCTACGAGCAGTACTTC. It translates to CASSLSRDSYEQYF.

This sequence joins TRBV30 and TRBJ1-2; TRBD1 matches 8 bases. The germline V gene has CDR1 GTSNPN and CDR2 SVGIG (reference sequence). V lost 2 bases to trimming and J lost 4 bases; unmatched junction nucleotides: 6. The CDR3 loop spans 14 amino acids. CDR3 in DNA: TGTGCCTGGAGTCGACAGGGGACCTTCTATGGCTACACCTTC. Amino acid sequence: CAWSRQGTFYGYTF. The full variable domain, in which reference TRBV30 and TRBJ1-2 provide the parts outside the CDR3, is SQTIHQWPATLVQPVGSPLSLECTVEGTSNPNLYWYRQAAGRGLQLLFYSVGIGQISSEVPQNLSASRPQDRQFILSSKKLLLSDSGFYLCAWSRQGTFYGYTFGSGTRLTVV.

For this clone: The same CDR3 can be traced to other DNA sequences in this sample. The genes are TRBV18 and TRBJ2-5; the D gene is possibly TRBD2 (5 bases). Germline V lookup: CDR1 KGHSH, CDR2 LQKENI. This CDR3 spans 13 amino acids. Trimming cost V 6 bases and J 1 base, with 9 bases left between them. This CDR3 reads CASSPGSQETQYF. The DNA for the CDR3 is TGTGCCAGCTCCCCGGGGTCCCAAGAGACCCAGTACTTC.

The chain uses TRBV19 and TRBJ2-7, with 7 bases identical to TRBD1. CDR3 length: 15 amino acids. The germline gives CDR1 LNHDA, CDR2 SQIVND (reference sequence). With V trimmed by 5 bases and J by 4 bases, 11 bases remained unmatched. DNA for the CDR3: TGTGCCAGTAGTGCCAAGGGACGGGACAGATACGAGCAGTACTTC. Protein sequence: CASSAKGRDRYEQYF.

This chain uses TRBV28 with TRBJ2-1, with TRBD2 matching 8 bases. The CDR3 covers 16 residues. The V gene's germline CDR1 is MDHEN and CDR2 SYDVKM. The V segment lost 2 bases and the J segment 2 bases; nucleotides outside the gene matches: 5. The DNA of the CDR3 is TGTGCCAGCAGTTTAGTGGGCGGGAGGACCTACAATGAGCAGTTCTTC. Its protein product is CASSLVGGRTYNEQFF.

The chain recombines TRBV4-1 with TRBJ2-7; D is unresolved. The V gene's germline CDR1 is MGHRA and CDR2 YSYEKL. CDR3 length equals 13 residues. Trimming cost V 5 bases and J 2 bases, with 10 bases left between them. The CDR3, as DNA: TGCGCCAGCAGCAGGGTCGGAGCCTACGAGCAGTACTTC. This sequence encodes CASSRVGAYEQYF.

This clone turned up a few times. The rearrangement uses TRBV7-9 and TRBJ1-1; 10 bases fit TRBD1. This CDR3 contains 15 residues. From germline, CDR1 is SEHNR and CDR2 FQNEAQ (reference sequence). The V segment lost 6 bases and the J segment 0 bases; nucleotides outside the gene matches: 4. Here the CDR3 DNA reads TGTGCCAGCAGGGGGGACAGGGGAATGAACACTGAAGCTTTCTTT. This gives the protein CASRGDRGMNTEAFF.

This rearrangement joins TRBV9 to TRBJ1-5; perhaps TRBD1 as D (6 bases). With 2 bases removed from V and 3 bases from J, the gap between germline ends came to 9 bases. CDR1 is SGDLS and CDR2 is YYNGEE in the germline V gene. The CDR3 covers 14 residues. CDR3 sequence: CASSVDSLNQPQHF. CDR3 DNA sequence: TGTGCCAGCAGCGTGGACAGCCTCAATCAGCCCCAGCATTTT.

The chain is built from TRBV7-2 and TRBJ2-5; no firm D call. The CDR3 is 15 residues long. Trimming took off 1 base at V and 1 base at J, with 10 bases between the two ends. From germline, CDR1 is SGHTA and CDR2 FQGNSA. The CDR3 coding sequence is TGTGCCAGCAGCTTAGGAGTGACGACCCAAGAGACCCAGTACTTC. Translated: CASSLGVTTQETQYF.

The chain combines TRBV2 with TRBJ1-2; D gene uncertain. Trimming removed 7 bases from V and 1 base from J, with 13 bases in between. The length of the CDR3 is 14 residues. Germline V gene sequence: CDR1 SNHLY, CDR2 FYNNEI. The CDR3 is CASKEAELNYGYTF. DNA for the CDR3: TGTGCCAGCAAAGAAGCAGAGCTTAACTATGGCTACACCTTC.

J is TRBJ1-3 and V is TRBV6-1; no clear D. V dropped 0 bases and J dropped 5 bases, with 14 bases sitting between them. CDR1 and CDR2 from the germline V gene are MNHNS and SASEGT. This CDR3 spans 16 amino acids. DNA for the CDR3: TGTGCCAGCAGTGAAGCGCTTCGGGCAGACCGAAACACCATATATTTT. Translating gives CASSEALRADRNTIYF.

V usage is TRBV6-5 and J usage is TRBJ2-5; D unclear. The germline CDR1 and CDR2 sequences are MNHEY and SVGAGI. Trimming removed 3 bases from V and 5 bases from J, with 10 bases in between. CDR3 length: 13 amino acids. The CDR3 DNA reads TGTGCCAGCAGTTATGCAGTTGGTGAGACCCAGTACTTC. As protein: CASSYAVGETQYF.

V usage is TRBV20-1 and J usage is TRBJ2-1, with D hard to call. With 5 bases removed from V and 4 bases from J, the gap between germline ends came to 3 bases. Germline CDR1 reads DFQATT; CDR2 reads SNEGSKA (reference sequence). CDR3 length: 10 amino acids. CDR3 region: CSARYNEQFF. The CDR3, as DNA: TGCAGTGCTCGGTACAATGAGCAGTTCTTC.

The chain joins TRBV6-1 to TRBJ2-5; no clear D gene. Trimming stripped 1 base from V and 2 bases from J, with 8 bases between. CDR3 length equals 14 residues. The germline V gene encodes CDR1 MNHNS and CDR2 SASEGT. The CDR3 reads CASSEGSKQETQYF. The CDR3 nucleotides read TGTGCCAGCAGTGAAGGCAGCAAACAAGAGACCCAGTACTTC.

This clone was detected once. The V gene is TRBV9, the J gene TRBJ1-5; no firm D call. CDR3 length: 13 residues. The V gene lost 4 bases and the J gene lost 6 bases, with 11 bases spanning the gap. Germline V CDR1 and CDR2: SGDLS, YYNGEE. CDR3 nucleotides: TGTGCCAGCAGCCCAAGGGAGGGTCAGCCCCAGCATTTT. Its protein product is CASSPREGQPQHF.

V is TRBV28 and J is TRBJ2-7; TRBD2 aligns across 12 bases. The CDR3 sequence is 19 residues long. V lost 6 bases and J lost 2; bases outside the gene matches: 17. Germline CDR1 is MDHEN and CDR2 is SYDVKM. The CDR3 DNA follows: TGTGCCAGCAGCCCTCAGACTAGCGGGAGTAAGTTTGCGGCCTACGAGCAGTACTTC. Encoded protein: CASSPQTSGSKFAAYEQYF.

The chain carries TRBV9 and TRBJ2-2, with D possibly being TRBD2 (5 bases). The CDR3 runs 15 residues. CDR1 and CDR2 from the germline V gene are SGDLS and YYNGEE. Trimming took off 4 bases at V and 5 bases at J, with 15 bases between the two ends. DNA of the CDR3: TGTGCCAGCAGCCGAACATTAGGGAGAACCGGGGAGCTGTTTTTT. Its translation: CASSRTLGRTGELFF.

The CDR3 loop reads CASSQVFRTRSQETQYF. CDR3 coding DNA: TGCGCCAGCAGCCAAGTCTTTCGGACTAGGTCGCAAGAGACCCAGTACTTC. The chain links TRBV4-1 to TRBJ2-5; 7 nucleotides match TRBD2. Germline V gene data show CDR1 as MGHRA and CDR2 as YSYEKL. The V and J ends lost 1 base and 2 bases, in that order; junction bases with no gene match: 10. This CDR3 has 17 amino acids.

In this sample, this clone turned up once. The chain carries TRBV18 and TRBJ2-7; TRBD2 is a possible D gene (5 bases). This CDR3 contains 16 residues. CDR1 is KGHSH and CDR2 is LQKENI in the germline V gene. V was shortened by 0 bases and J by 0 bases, with 12 bases between the two germline ends. In DNA, the CDR3 is TGTGCCAGCTCACCACCGACTACGAGTGGCTCCTACGAGCAGTACTTC. This translates into CASSPPTTSGSYEQYF.

In the case of this clone: This sample also contains other DNA sequences that code for the same CDR3. CDR3 sequence (DNA): TGTGCCAGCAGCGTAGGGCCCTCCTACGAGCAGTACTTC. It is translated as CASSVGPSYEQYF. The rearrangement links TRBV9 to TRBJ2-7; D is undetermined. CDR3 size: 13 residues. Germline CDR1 and CDR2: SGDLS and YYNGEE. The germline V and J ends were trimmed by 0 bases and 0 bases, with 4 bases remaining between them.

Comment on this clone: The junction departs from the called germline gene at one end, perhaps through a read error. Other DNA variants within this sample encode the same CDR3. The genes are TRBV7-9 and TRBJ1-5, with TRBD1 as a possible D gene (5 bases). Germline CDR1 reads SEHNR; CDR2 reads FQNEAQ (reference sequence). The CDR3 loop spans 16 amino acids. CDR3 sequence (DNA): TGCGCCAGCAGCTTAGCGCAGGGAGGAGGCAATCAGCCCCAGCATTTT. Protein product: CASSLAQGGGNQPQHF.

This clone was counted only a few times. The J gene is TRBJ1-4, the V gene TRBV6-1, with 9 positions matching TRBD1. CDR3 size: 16 residues. V shed 3 bases, J shed 4 bases, and the junction held 6 bases outside the gene matches. Germline assignment: CDR1 MNHNS and CDR2 SASEGT. Here the CDR3 reads CASSDPGTGSNEKLFF. The CDR3 DNA reads TGTGCCAGCAGTGATCCCGGGACAGGGAGTAATGAAAAACTGTTTTTT.

The gene calls are TRBV28 and TRBJ1-4, with TRBD1 as a possible D gene (5 bases). V lost 4 bases and J lost 7, with 10 bases in between. Germline V gene data show CDR1 as MDHEN and CDR2 as SYDVKM. This CDR3 region has 13 residues. In nucleotides, the CDR3 is TGTGCCAGCAGTTATCAGGGAGGTGAAAAACTGTTTTTT. This sequence encodes CASSYQGGEKLFF.

This sequence joins TRBV7-9 and TRBJ2-5; D might be TRBD1 or TRBD2, each matching 6 bases. Per germline, CDR1 SEHNR and CDR2 FQNEAQ (reference sequence). V lost 0 bases to trimming and J lost 5 bases, with 16 bases between them. The CDR3 runs to 16 residues. CDR3 sequence (DNA): TGTGCCAGCAGCTTAGCCTTGGGGGGCGCGGGGGAGACCCAGTACTTC. This codes for CASSLALGGAGETQYF.

The chain is built from TRBV5-1 and TRBJ1-3; 8 bases align to TRBD1. J gave up 2 bases and V 3 bases, and 4 bases lay outside the gene matches. CDR1 and CDR2 from the germline V gene are SGHRS and YFSETQ. The CDR3 covers 15 residues. The CDR3 reads CASSSGQGPGNTIYF. CDR3 sequence (DNA): TGCGCCAGCAGCTCCGGACAGGGACCTGGAAACACCATATATTTT.

The CDR3 is CASSAGTDSPLHF. Written as DNA, the CDR3 is TGCGCCAGCAGCGCCGGGACTGATTCACCCCTCCACTTT. The rearrangement links TRBV5-1 to TRBJ1-6; possible D gene TRBD1, 5 bases. Deletions cut 4 bases from V and 8 bases from J, with 10 bases between. Germline V gene sequence: CDR1 SGHRS, CDR2 YFSETQ. The CDR3 consists of 13 residues.

For this clone: A much larger clone lies a single base off, so this may be a read error. The chain employs TRBV5-1 and TRBJ1-2; D gene ambiguous. The length of the CDR3 is 14 residues. Deletions cut 2 bases from V and 2 bases from J, with 10 bases between. The germline gives CDR1 SGHRS, CDR2 YFSETQ. The DNA for the CDR3 is TGCGCCAGCAGCTTATTGGACCCCAACTATGGCTACACCTTC. This sequence encodes CASSLLDPNYGYTF.

V usage is TRBV11-2 and J usage is TRBJ1-3, with D unresolved. Trimming removed 5 bases from V and 4 bases from J, with 15 bases in between. The CDR3 sequence is 15 residues long. CDR1 and CDR2 from the germline V gene are SGHAT and FQNNGV. The CDR3 is CASSPVELGGNTIYF. CDR3 coding DNA: TGTGCCAGCAGCCCAGTGGAACTGGGGGGAAACACCATATATTTT.

The chain links TRBV18 to TRBJ2-7; 10 nucleotides agree with TRBD1. The CDR3 runs 14 residues. The V gene's germline CDR1 is KGHSH and CDR2 LQKENI. The junction had 4 bases not matched to a gene; V was cut back by 3 bases and J by 5 bases. CDR3: CASSPGQGEDEQYF. CDR3 DNA: TGTGCCAGCTCACCTGGACAGGGGGAAGACGAGCAGTACTTC.